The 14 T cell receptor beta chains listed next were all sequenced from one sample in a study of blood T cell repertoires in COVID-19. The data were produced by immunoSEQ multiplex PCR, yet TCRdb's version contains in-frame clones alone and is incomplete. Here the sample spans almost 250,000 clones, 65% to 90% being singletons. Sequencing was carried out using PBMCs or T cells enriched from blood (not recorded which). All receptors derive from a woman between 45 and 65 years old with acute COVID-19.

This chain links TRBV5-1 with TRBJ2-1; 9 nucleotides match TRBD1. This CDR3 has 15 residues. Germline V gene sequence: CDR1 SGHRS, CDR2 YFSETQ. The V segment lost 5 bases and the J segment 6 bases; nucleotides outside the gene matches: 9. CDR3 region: CASRPPGQGGNEQFF. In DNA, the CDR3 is TGCGCCAGCAGGCCACCGGGACAGGGTGGCAATGAGCAGTTCTTC.

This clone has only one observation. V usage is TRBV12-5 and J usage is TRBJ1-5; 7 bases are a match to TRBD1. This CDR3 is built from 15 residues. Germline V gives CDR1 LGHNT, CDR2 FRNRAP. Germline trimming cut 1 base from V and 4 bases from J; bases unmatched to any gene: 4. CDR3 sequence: CASGLGDSANQPQHF. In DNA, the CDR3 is TGTGCTAGTGGTTTGGGGGACAGTGCTAATCAGCCCCAGCATTTT.

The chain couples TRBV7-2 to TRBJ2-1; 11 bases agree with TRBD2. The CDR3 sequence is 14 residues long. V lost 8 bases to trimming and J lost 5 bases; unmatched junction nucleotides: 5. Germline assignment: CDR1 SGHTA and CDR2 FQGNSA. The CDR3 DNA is TGTGCCAGCCTTAGCGGGGGGGCAGACAATGAGCAGTTCTTC. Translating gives CASLSGGADNEQFF.

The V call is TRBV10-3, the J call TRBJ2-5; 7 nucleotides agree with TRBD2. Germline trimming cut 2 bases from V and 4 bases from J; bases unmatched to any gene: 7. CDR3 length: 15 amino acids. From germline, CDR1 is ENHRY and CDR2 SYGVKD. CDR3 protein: CAISEGGGVSETQYF. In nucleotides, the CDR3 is TGTGCCATCAGTGAGGGGGGAGGGGTCTCAGAGACCCAGTACTTC.

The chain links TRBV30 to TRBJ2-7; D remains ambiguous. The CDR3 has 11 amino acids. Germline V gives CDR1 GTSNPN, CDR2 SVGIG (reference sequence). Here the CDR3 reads CALSGSYEQYF. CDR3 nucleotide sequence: TGTGCGCTTTCGGGTAGCTACGAGCAGTACTTC.

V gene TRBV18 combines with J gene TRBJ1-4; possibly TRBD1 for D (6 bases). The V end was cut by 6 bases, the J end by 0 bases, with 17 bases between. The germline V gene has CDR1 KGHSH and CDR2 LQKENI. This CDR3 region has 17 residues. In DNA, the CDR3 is TGTGCCAGCTCCCCGACCGGGACAACTGCAACTAATGAAAAACTGTTTTTT. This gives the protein CASSPTGTTATNEKLFF.

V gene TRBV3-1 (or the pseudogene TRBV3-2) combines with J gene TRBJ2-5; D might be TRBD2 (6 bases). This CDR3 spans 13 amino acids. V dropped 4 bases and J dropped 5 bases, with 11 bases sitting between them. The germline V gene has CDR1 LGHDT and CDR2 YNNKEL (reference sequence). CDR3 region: CASSRSGTETQYF. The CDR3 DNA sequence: TGTGCCAGCAGCCGTAGCGGTACTGAGACCCAGTACTTC.

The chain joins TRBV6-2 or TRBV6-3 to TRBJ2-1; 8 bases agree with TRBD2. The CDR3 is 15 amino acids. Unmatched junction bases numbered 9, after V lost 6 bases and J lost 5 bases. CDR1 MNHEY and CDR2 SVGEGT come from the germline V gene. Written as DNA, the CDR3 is TGTGCCAGCAGCCTAAGCGGGGGTGCTAACAATGAGCAGTTCTTC. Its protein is CASSLSGGANNEQFF.

CDR3 sequence: CASSQDDRDNEQFF. The CDR3 DNA follows: TGCGCCAGCAGCCAAGACGACAGGGACAATGAGCAGTTCTTC. The chain joins TRBV4-3 to TRBJ2-1; 7 bases are shared with TRBD1. The CDR3 extends over 14 amino acids. V was pared by 0 bases and J by 5 bases, with 1 base of the junction left unmatched. Germline CDR1 is LGHNA and CDR2 is YSLEER.

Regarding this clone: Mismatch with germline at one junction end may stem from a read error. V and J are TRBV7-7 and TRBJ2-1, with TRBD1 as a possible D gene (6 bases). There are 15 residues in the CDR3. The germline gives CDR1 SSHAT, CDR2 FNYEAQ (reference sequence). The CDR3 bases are TGTGCTAGCAGCTTATTACAGGGCCCCTACAATGAGCAGTTCTTC. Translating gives CASSLLQGPYNEQFF.

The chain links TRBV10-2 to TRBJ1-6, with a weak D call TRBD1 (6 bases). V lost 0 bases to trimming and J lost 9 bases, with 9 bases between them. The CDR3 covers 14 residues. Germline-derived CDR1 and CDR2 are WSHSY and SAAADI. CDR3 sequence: CASSESGQRSPLHF. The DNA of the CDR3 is TGCGCCAGCAGTGAGTCAGGACAGCGTTCACCCCTCCACTTT.

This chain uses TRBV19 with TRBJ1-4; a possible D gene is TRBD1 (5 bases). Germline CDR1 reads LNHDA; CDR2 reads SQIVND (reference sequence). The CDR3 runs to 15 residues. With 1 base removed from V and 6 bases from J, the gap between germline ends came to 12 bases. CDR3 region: CASSIVDSRDEKLFF. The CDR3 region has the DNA TGTGCCAGTAGTATAGTCGACAGTCGAGATGAAAAACTGTTTTTT.

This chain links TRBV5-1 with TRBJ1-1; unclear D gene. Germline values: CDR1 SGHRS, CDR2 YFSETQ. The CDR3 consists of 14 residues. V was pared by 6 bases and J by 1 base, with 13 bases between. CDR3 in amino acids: CASTRGSGNTEAFF. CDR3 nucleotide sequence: TGCGCCAGCACGAGAGGGTCGGGGAACACTGAAGCTTTCTTT.

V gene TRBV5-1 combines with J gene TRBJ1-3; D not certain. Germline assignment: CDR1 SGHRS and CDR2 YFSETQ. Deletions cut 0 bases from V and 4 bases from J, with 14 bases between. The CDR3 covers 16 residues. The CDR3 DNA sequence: TGCGCCAGCAGCTTGGCGGGATCCCAGGCCGGAAACACCATATATTTT. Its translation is CASSLAGSQAGNTIYF.